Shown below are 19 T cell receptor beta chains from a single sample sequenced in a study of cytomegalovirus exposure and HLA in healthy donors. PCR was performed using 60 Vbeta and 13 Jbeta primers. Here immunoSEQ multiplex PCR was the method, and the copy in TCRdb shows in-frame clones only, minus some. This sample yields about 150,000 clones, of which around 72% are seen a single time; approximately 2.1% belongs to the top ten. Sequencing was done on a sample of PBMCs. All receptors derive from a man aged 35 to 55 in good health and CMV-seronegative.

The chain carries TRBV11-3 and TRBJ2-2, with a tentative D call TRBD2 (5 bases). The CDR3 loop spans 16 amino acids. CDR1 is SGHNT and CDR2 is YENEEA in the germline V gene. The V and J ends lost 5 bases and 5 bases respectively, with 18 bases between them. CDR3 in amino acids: CASSGWTGNWTGELFF. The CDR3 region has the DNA TGTGCCAGCAGCGGATGGACTGGGAATTGGACCGGGGAGCTGTTTTTT.

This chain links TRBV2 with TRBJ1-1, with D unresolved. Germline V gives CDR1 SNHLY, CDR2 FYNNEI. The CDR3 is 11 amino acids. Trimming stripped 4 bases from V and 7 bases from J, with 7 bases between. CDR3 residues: CASSGPGEAFF. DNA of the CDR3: TGTGCCAGCAGTGGTCCCGGTGAAGCTTTCTTT.

CDR3 nucleotides: TGTGCCAGCAGCTCCCGGGGAGGGTGGGATGAGCAGTTCTTC. Its protein product is CASSSRGGWDEQFF. V is TRBV7-9 and J is TRBJ2-1; TRBD2 agrees at 7 bases. CDR1 and CDR2 from the germline V gene are SEHNR and FQNEAQ (reference sequence). The CDR3 sequence is 14 residues long. V lost 4 bases and J lost 8; bases outside the gene matches: 8.

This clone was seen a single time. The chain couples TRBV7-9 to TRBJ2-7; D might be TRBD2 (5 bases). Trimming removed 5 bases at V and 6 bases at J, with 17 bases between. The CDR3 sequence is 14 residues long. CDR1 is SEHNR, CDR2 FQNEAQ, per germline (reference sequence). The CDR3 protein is CASSRVEGSSEQYF. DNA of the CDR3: TGTGCCAGCAGCCGAGTAGAGGGCAGCTCCGAGCAGTACTTC.

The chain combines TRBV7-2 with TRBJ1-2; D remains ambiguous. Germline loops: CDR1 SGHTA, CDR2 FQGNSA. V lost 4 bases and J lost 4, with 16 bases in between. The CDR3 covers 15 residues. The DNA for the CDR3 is TGTGCCAGCAGCTGGAAGGAGCAAGTGGGCTATGGCTACACCTTC. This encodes CASSWKEQVGYGYTF.

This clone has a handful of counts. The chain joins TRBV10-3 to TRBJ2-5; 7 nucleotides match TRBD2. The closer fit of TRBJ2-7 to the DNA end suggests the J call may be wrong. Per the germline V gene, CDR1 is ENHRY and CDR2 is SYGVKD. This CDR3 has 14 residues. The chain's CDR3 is CAHSGGGSSYEQYF. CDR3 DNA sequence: TGTGCCCACTCCGGGGGAGGGAGCTCCTACGAGCAGTACTTC.

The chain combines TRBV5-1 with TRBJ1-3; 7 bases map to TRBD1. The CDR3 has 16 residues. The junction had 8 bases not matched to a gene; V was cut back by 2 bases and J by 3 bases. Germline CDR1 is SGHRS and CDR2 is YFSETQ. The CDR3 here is CASSFAGTDLGNTIYF. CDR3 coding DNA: TGCGCCAGCAGCTTTGCCGGGACAGACCTTGGAAACACCATATATTTT.

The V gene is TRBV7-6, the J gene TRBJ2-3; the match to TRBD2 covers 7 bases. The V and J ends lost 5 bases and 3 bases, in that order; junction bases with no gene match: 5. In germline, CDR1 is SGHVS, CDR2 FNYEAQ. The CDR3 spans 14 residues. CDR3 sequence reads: CASSTHGGTDTQYF. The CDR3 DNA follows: TGTGCCAGCAGCACTCACGGGGGGACAGATACGCAGTATTTT.

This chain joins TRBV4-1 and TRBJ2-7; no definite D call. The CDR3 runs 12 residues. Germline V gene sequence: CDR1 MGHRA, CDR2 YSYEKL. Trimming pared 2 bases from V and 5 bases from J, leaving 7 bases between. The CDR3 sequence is CASSQSQDEQYF. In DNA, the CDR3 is TGCGCCAGCAGCCAATCTCAGGACGAGCAGTACTTC.

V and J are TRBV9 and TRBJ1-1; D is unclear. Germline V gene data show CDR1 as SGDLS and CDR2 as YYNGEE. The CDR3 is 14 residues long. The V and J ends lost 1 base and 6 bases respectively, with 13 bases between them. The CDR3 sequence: CASSVSGYESEAFF. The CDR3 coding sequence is TGTGCCAGCAGCGTATCGGGGTATGAGTCTGAAGCTTTCTTT.

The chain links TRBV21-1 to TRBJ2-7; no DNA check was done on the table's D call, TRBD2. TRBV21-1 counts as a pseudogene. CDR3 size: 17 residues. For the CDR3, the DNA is TGTGCCAGCAGCAAAGAGTCGTCCTCTCTAGACTTCTACGAGCAGTACTTC. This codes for CASSKESSSLDFYEQYF.

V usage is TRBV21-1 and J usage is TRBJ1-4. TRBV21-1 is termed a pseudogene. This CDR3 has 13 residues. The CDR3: CATLRDINEKLFF. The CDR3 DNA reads TGTGCCACCCTCCGGGATATTAATGAAAAACTGTTTTTT.

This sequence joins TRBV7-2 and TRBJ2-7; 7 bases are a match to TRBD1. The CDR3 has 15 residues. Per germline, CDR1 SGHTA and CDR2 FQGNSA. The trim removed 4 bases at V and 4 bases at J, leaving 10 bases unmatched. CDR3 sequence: CASSSHGDRLYEQYF. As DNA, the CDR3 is TGTGCCAGCAGCTCCCACGGGGACAGACTATACGAGCAGTACTTC.

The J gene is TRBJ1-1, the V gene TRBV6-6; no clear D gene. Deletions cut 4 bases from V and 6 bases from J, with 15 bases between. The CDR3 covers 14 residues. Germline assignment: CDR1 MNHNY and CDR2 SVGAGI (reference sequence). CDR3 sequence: CASSSGREISEAFF. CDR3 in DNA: TGTGCCAGCAGTTCCGGGAGGGAGATTTCTGAAGCTTTCTTT.

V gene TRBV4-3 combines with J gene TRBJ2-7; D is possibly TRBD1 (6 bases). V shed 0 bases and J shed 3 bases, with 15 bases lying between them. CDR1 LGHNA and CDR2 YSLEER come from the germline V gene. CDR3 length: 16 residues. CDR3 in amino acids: CASSQDLRTAYYEQYF. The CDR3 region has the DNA TGCGCCAGCAGCCAAGATCTTCGGACAGCATACTACGAGCAGTACTTC.

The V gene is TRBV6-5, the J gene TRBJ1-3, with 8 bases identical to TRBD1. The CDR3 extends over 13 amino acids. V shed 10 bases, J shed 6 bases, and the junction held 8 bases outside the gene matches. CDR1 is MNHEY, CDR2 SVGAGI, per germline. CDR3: CATHDRGTNTIYF. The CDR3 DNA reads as TGTGCCACACATGACAGGGGAACAAACACCATATATTTT.

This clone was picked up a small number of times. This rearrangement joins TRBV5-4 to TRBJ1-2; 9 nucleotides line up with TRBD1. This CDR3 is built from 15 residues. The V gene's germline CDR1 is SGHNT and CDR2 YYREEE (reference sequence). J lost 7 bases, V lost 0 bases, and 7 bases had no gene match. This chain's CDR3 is CASSLVYRGQGGYTF. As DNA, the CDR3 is TGTGCCAGCAGCTTGGTTTACAGGGGGCAGGGTGGCTACACCTTC.

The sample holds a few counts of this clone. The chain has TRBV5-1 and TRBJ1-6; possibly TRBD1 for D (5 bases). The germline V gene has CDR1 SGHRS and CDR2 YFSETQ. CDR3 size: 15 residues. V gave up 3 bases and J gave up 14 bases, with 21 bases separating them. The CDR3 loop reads CASSSLTGTFKSLHF. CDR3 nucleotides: TGCGCCAGCAGCTCACTTACAGGTACCTTTAAGTCCCTCCACTTT.

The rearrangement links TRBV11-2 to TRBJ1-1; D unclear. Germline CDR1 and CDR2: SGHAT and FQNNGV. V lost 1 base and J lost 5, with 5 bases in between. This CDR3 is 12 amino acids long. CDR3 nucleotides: TGTGCCAGCAGCTTAGTACATACTGAAGCTTTCTTT. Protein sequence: CASSLVHTEAFF. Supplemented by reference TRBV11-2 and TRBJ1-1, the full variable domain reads EAGVAQSPRYKIIEKRQSVAFWCNPISGHATLYWYQQILGQGPKLLIQFQNNGVVDDSQLPKDRFSAERLKGVDSTLKIQPAKLEDSAVYLCASSLVHTEAFFGQGTRLTVV.